Presented here are 20 T cell receptor beta chains from one specimen sequenced in a study of T cells in localized non-small cell lung cancer (dated by TCRdb to the early 2020s). The library was produced with the immunoSEQ multiplex PCR assay. TCRdb carries this immuneACCESS record with in-frame sequences only. Its versions omit some clonotypes, under half of them owing to an unresolved V gene in the studies checked, with the rest unexplained. This sample lists 1,500 or so clones; around 21% were detected once. Clones ranked in the top ten supply over 10% of the sample. The sample was lung tumor tissue, taken before any cancer treatment. The receptors here all came from a man aged 40-75 years with stage III lung adenocarcinoma.

Sample share makes this clone large (0.1 to 1%). The V call is TRBV9, the J call TRBJ2-7; weak D call: TRBD2 (5 bases). The germline V gene encodes CDR1 SGDLS and CDR2 YYNGEE. Trimming shortened V by 6 bases and J by 2 bases, and 18 bases separated the two germline ends. The CDR3 has 15 residues. The DNA for the CDR3 is TGTGCCAGCACAGCCAGAAAACCGACTACCTACGAGCAGTACTTC. As protein: CASTARKPTTYEQYF.

This rearrangement joins TRBV6-8 to TRBJ1-1; 7 bases match TRBD1. This CDR3 contains 13 residues. The V gene end was trimmed by 7 bases and the J gene end by 0 bases; junction bases not matched to a gene: 2. Germline CDR1 reads MNHGY; CDR2 reads SAAAGT. CDR3 nucleotide sequence: TGTGCCAGCAACAGGGGTTTGAACACTGAAGCTTTCTTT. Its translation: CASNRGLNTEAFF.

This clone showed up just once. The rearrangement links TRBV18 to TRBJ2-6, with 7 bases identical to TRBD1. Germline CDR1 reads KGHSH; CDR2 reads LQKENI. V shed 5 bases, J shed 2 bases, and the junction held 3 bases outside the gene matches. CDR3 length: 15 residues. The DNA for the CDR3 is TGTGCCAGCTCAGCAGACAGGGCTGGGGCCAACGTCCTGACTTTC. Translating it yields CASSADRAGANVLTF.

J is TRBJ1-1 and V is TRBV28; a possible D gene is TRBD1 (6 bases). Germline V gene lookup returns CDR1 MDHEN and CDR2 SYDVKM. The V gene lost 7 bases and the J gene lost 10 bases, with 22 bases spanning the gap. This CDR3 has 14 residues. CDR3 sequence: CASTNLGAAWGAFF. The CDR3 DNA is TGTGCCAGCACCAACTTGGGGGCAGCATGGGGAGCTTTCTTT.

This clone was found a few times. The V gene is TRBV1, the J gene TRBJ2-7; TRBD1 was called by the table and not checked on the DNA. TRBV1 is an annotated pseudogene. This CDR3 is 15 amino acids long. For the CDR3, the DNA is TGCGCCAGCAGCGTCGAGGCAGGGCCCAACTACGAGCAGTACTTC. Translating gives CASSVEAGPNYEQYF.

The CDR3 region is CASSNPTHIFNEQYF. In DNA form, the CDR3 reads TGTGCCAGCAGCAACCCGACCCACATTTTCAACGAGCAGTACTTC. The chain joins TRBV28 to TRBJ2-7; no firm D call. The CDR3 is 15 residues long. Germline loops: CDR1 MDHEN, CDR2 SYDVKM. The germline V and J ends were trimmed by 6 bases and 5 bases, with 20 bases remaining between them.

This chain's CDR3 is CATSRDRGPSGNTIYF. The CDR3 DNA follows: TGTGCCACCAGCAGAGATCGTGGCCCCTCTGGAAACACCATATATTTT. The chain links TRBV15 to TRBJ1-3; D not resolved. The CDR3 runs to 16 residues. The germline V and J ends were trimmed by 0 bases and 0 bases, with 9 bases remaining between them. CDR1 is LNHNV and CDR2 is YYDKDF in the germline V gene (reference sequence).

In its sample, this clone ranks as medium-sized (0.01 to 0.1%). The chain employs TRBV6-8 and TRBJ2-5; D is perhaps TRBD2 (6 bases). Trimming cost V 6 bases and J 4 bases, with 18 bases left between them. This CDR3 is 15 amino acids long. Germline CDR1 is MNHGY and CDR2 is SAAAGT. CDR3 coding DNA: TGTGCCAGCAGGGGGTCTGGGGAGGTTGGAGAGACCCAGTACTTC. Translating gives CASRGSGEVGETQYF.

This chain links TRBV6-8 with TRBJ2-2, with 10 bases that match TRBD2. V was pared by 10 bases and J by 1 base, with 3 bases of the junction left unmatched. This CDR3 comprises 14 residues. Per germline, CDR1 MNHGY and CDR2 SAAAGT. The CDR3 DNA reads as TGTGCCATCAGACTAGCGGGGAACACCGGGGAGCTGTTTTTT. Its protein product is CAIRLAGNTGELFF.

The genes are TRBV11-3 and TRBJ2-3, with D hard to call. CDR1 and CDR2 from the germline V gene are SGHNT and YENEEA. This CDR3 is 14 amino acids long. V dropped 3 bases and J dropped 5 bases, with 12 bases sitting between them. Here the CDR3 reads CASSLLLMGDTQYF. CDR3 DNA sequence: TGTGCCAGCAGCTTGCTCTTAATGGGAGATACGCAGTATTTT.

V gene TRBV28 combines with J gene TRBJ2-7; 9 positions match TRBD2. The J segment lost 3 bases and the V segment lost 4 bases, leaving 7 bases of the junction unmatched. Germline loops: CDR1 MDHEN, CDR2 SYDVKM. The CDR3 contains 15 residues. CDR3 sequence: CASSSGSSGNYEQYF. The CDR3 region has the DNA TGTGCCAGCAGTTCGGGGTCTAGCGGGAACTACGAGCAGTACTTC.

This clone was seen a few times. This chain links TRBV6-8 with TRBJ1-6, with D unresolved. Trimming shortened V by 8 bases and J by 4 bases, and 12 bases separated the two germline ends. This CDR3 is built from 14 residues. Germline V CDR1 and CDR2: MNHGY, SAAAGT. This CDR3 is CASSAGPYNSPLHF. In DNA form, the CDR3 reads TGTGCCAGCTCAGCCGGGCCATATAATTCACCCCTCCACTTT.

V usage is TRBV5-1 and J usage is TRBJ2-7, with TRBD1 as a possible D gene (5 bases). Germline V gene lookup returns CDR1 SGHRS and CDR2 YFSETQ. The CDR3 has 15 amino acids. V gave up 5 bases and J gave up 0 bases, with 15 bases separating them. CDR3 sequence reads: CASRFLLQDSYEQYF. The CDR3, as DNA: TGCGCCAGCAGATTCCTATTACAGGACTCCTACGAGCAGTACTTC.

V gene TRBV11-3 combines with J gene TRBJ2-5; D may be TRBD1 (7 bases). V was pared by 3 bases and J by 2 bases, with 10 bases between. Per the germline V gene, CDR1 is SGHNT and CDR2 is YENEEA. The CDR3 contains 14 residues. CDR3 loop: CASSLGGQQETQYF. The CDR3 DNA reads as TGTGCCAGCAGCTTGGGGGGACAGCAAGAGACCCAGTACTTC.

This clone is medium-sized in the sample. The rearrangement links TRBV11-3 to TRBJ2-1; unclear D gene. Germline V lookup: CDR1 SGHNT, CDR2 YENEEA. The CDR3 contains 14 residues. The V gene lost 1 base and the J gene lost 4 bases, with 8 bases spanning the gap. The CDR3 DNA sequence: TGTGCCAGCAGCTTAGGGCCGGAATACAATGAGCAGTTCTTC. Protein sequence: CASSLGPEYNEQFF.

V usage is TRBV18 and J usage is TRBJ2-2; no clear D. The CDR3 consists of 16 residues. The germline V and J ends were trimmed by 4 bases and 0 bases, with 12 bases remaining between them. The germline V gene encodes CDR1 KGHSH and CDR2 LQKENI. CDR3 residues: CASSQDGRANTGELFF. CDR3 sequence (DNA): TGTGCCAGCTCACAAGACGGTCGAGCGAACACCGGGGAGCTGTTTTTT.

CDR3 coding DNA: TGCGCCAGCAGCCAAGAACACAAGCAGGCTAACTATGGCTACACCTTC. Amino acid sequence: CASSQEHKQANYGYTF. This chain links TRBV1 with TRBJ1-2; TRBD1 is the table's D call and was not checked against the DNA. TRBV1 is a pseudogene. This CDR3 is 16 amino acids long.

This clone turned up a few times. The rearrangement uses TRBV9 and TRBJ1-2; D is unresolved. Between the trimmed V and J ends, which lost 4 bases and 5 bases, there was a span of 12 bases. Germline V gene lookup returns CDR1 SGDLS and CDR2 YYNGEE. The CDR3 runs to 13 residues. The CDR3 DNA reads as TGTGCCAGCAGCATTGACACCATATATGGCTACACCTTC. Translating gives CASSIDTIYGYTF.

The chain uses TRBV25-1 and TRBJ2-5; 7 nucleotides match TRBD2. Germline V gene sequence: CDR1 MGHDK, CDR2 SYGVNS. V shed 4 bases, J shed 1 base, and the junction held 9 bases outside the gene matches. This CDR3 is 16 amino acids long. Here the CDR3 reads CASSGRTRRRQETQYF. CDR3 DNA: TGTGCCAGCAGTGGGAGGACTAGAAGGCGCCAAGAGACCCAGTACTTC.

V is TRBV27 and J is TRBJ2-7; D may be TRBD1 or TRBD2 (5 bases each). Deletions cut 2 bases from V and 2 bases from J, with 16 bases between. The V gene's germline CDR1 is MNHEY and CDR2 SMNVEV (reference sequence). This CDR3 contains 16 residues. The CDR3 nucleotides are TGTGCCAGCAGTTTAGCGTCGGGACGACGTGCCTACGAGCAGTACTTC. Protein product: CASSLASGRRAYEQYF.